This T cell receptor beta chain was recorded in a study of monozygotic twins with cystic fibrosis. This clone was found once. Its antigen is still unknown. General study results and limits: Nucleotide-identical clonotype sharing was significantly higher within monozygotic CF twin pairs than between unrelated CF individuals.

The CDR3 sequence is 13 residues long. Trimming removed 8 bases from V and 0 bases from J, with 9 bases in between. The germline gives CDR1 SGHNT, CDR2 YENEEA. Sequencing was performed with immunoSEQ multiplex PCR; in TCRdb, only in-frame clones are kept and a portion is missing. The table includes about 20,000 clones, 91% detected once. Sample: blood. This clonotype originated in a girl between 2 and 10 years old with cystic fibrosis. V and J are TRBV11-3 and TRBJ2-3; D not resolved. The CDR3 nucleotides read TGTGCCAGCTCGAAAACTAGCACAGATACGCAGTATTTT. Translating it yields CASSKTSTDTQYF.